The clone carrying this T cell receptor (beta chain) was counted many times. Antigen specificity is unknown. Combining a sample-barcoded 5' primer with a J-beta primer mix, a second PCR ran for roughly 6 to 12 cycles. Each single sample gave us at least 2.5 million CDR3-containing paired-end reads. TCRdb re-called the 5' RACE reads with MiXCR, one entry per CDR3 protein. The sample shows 700,000 to 950,000 distinct CDR3 sequences, about 62% of them seen only once. The record originates from a study of blood T cells in healthy people across ages. V was shortened by 1 base and J by 5 bases, with 11 bases between the two germline ends. The germline V gene encodes CDR1 MNHEY and CDR2 SMNVEV (reference sequence). The CDR3 is made up of 14 amino acids. Study outcomes and limitations: Significant beta diversity loss was already apparent by age roughly 43, declining roughly linearly. Unknown donor CMV status possibly confounded expanded clonotype changes.

The source material was blood. V gene TRBV27 combines with J gene TRBJ1-2; D remains ambiguous. The source is a man aged 25-45 years in good health. Written as DNA, the CDR3 is TGTGCCAGCAGTTTATATCCAGCGGGGTATGGCTACACCTTC. The encoded protein is CASSLYPAGYGYTF.